This T cell receptor beta chain was found in a study of blood T cell repertoires in COVID-19 (dated by TCRdb to 2019 to 2021). A note on the overall study: Collaborator samples came from the United States, Italy and Spain and covered acute and convalescent phases of COVID-19. The material from the prospective study consisted of cDNA or gDNA derived from T cells, B-cell-depleted T cells, or PBMCs. Subjects who had been exposed to COVID-19, were actively infected with it, or had recovered from it provided the deeply sampled blood TCRbeta repertoires that made up the dataset. The repertoires were made available in a free public database intended to serve as a resource for research on the immune response to SARS-CoV-2. Samples came from the ongoing ImmuneRACE study (first 160 participants) plus 1,254 subjects from 6 global collaborators. A de-identified subject ID, COVID-19 status, age in years and sex were almost always included in the sample metadata. Where HLA class I and class II types were available, the types were taken from metadata supplied by the sample provider, not from assay-based typing. Here is what the overall study found, with its caveats: Clinical and demographic metadata were provided uncurated, with the amount varying by source and participant.

This clone appeared a few times. Its antigen is unknown. Per-base quality was not reported, and no clone a single base away is much larger than it. Collaborating institutions collected whole blood in K2EDTA tubes following their own protocols. For TCRbeta analysis, collaborators shipped samples as frozen whole blood, isolated PBMCs, or DNA extracted from either of those sample types. The immunoSEQ Assay, a bias-controlled multiplex PCR, was used to amplify TCRbeta CDR3 regions from genomic DNA. Under the source paper's analysis protocol: The number of nucleated cells in each sample was estimated from the amplification of reference gene primers within the assay. To quantify the absolute abundance of each unique TCRbeta CDR3 rearrangement, sequence reads were collapsed and filtered. For each sample, productive Simpson clonality was calculated as the square root of Simpson's diversity index over productive rearrangements. The table comes from immuneACCESS by way of TCRdb, which keeps in-frame sequences with V and J called. Part of the clones is missing from these tables; in studies checked, under half for an unresolved V gene and the rest for unknown reasons. V, J and clone size are those of that table, while D and trimming were read from the DNA. Recorded for this sample are under 40,000 clones; 70% to 90% of them occurred a single time. Together, the top ten hold around 5% of the sample.

CDR1 LGHDT and CDR2 YNNKEL are derived from the germline V gene (reference sequence). The CDR3 contains 16 residues, cysteine and phenylalanine counted. The entry retains the CDR3 DNA only, 48 bases that are in frame from base 1. Trimming costs V 1 base and J 2 bases, and their ends lie 12 bases apart. The chain is made from TRBV3-1 (or the pseudogene TRBV3-2) and TRBJ1-3; the D gene is unclear. The sequence was collected from a woman aged 80 or over with active or convalescent COVID-19. Sequencing was performed on peripheral blood. CDR3 reads: CASSQGEGGAGNTIYF. The nucleotides are TGTGCCAGCAGCCAAGGGGAGGGCGGTGCTGGAAACACCATATATTTT.